This T cell receptor (beta chain) originates from a study of blood T cell repertoires in COVID-19. On the study more broadly: Italy, Spain and the United States were the sources of the convalescent and acute COVID-19 samples. T cells, B-cell-depleted T cells, or PBMCs provided the cDNA or gDNA that served as material.

Germline CDR1 SGHTA, CDR2 FQGTGA. Germline trimming cut 1 base from V and 8 bases from J; bases unmatched to any gene: 4. The length of the CDR3 is 14 residues. How the authors handled the data: Reference gene primer amplification in the assay estimated nucleated cell counts. Libraries were prepared by immunoSEQ multiplex PCR; TCRdb keeps only in-frame clonotypes and omits some of them. That table supplies the V and J calls and clone size; D and trimming were determined from the DNA. The data hold roughly 77,000 clones, with 75% to 90% observed a single time. The rearrangement uses TRBV7-3 and TRBJ2-1; 8 bases match TRBD2. The source material was peripheral blood. The receptor's source is a woman aged 80 or over with active COVID-19. The CDR3 DNA is TGTGCCAGCAGCTTAAGAGCGGGAGCGGATGAGCAGTTCTTC. As protein: CASSLRAGADEQFF.